The 2 T cell receptor beta chains presented below share a single source sample, sequenced in a study of patients and donors after allogeneic stem cell transplantation. TCRdb itself ran the RT-PCR reads through MiXCR, one entry per CDR3 protein. In the table there are nearly 20,000 distinct CDR3 sequences, around 5% of which are singletons. Sequencing input: blood, either unsorted or a sorted T cell fraction (not recorded which). These TCRs come from a human donor who was either an allogeneic HSCT recipient or a stem cell or donor lymphocyte infusion donor (not recorded which). It is not recorded whose cells these are; they may come from a transplant donor.

This clonotype was counted many times. This chain uses TRBV6-1 with TRBJ1-6, with 7 nucleotides matching TRBD1. The J segment lost 5 bases and the V segment lost 5 bases, leaving 6 bases of the junction unmatched. This CDR3 contains 15 residues. The germline gives CDR1 MNHNS, CDR2 SASEGT. The CDR3 bases are TGTGCCAGCAGTCCCACGACAGGGAATAATTCACCCCTCCACTTT. This encodes CASSPTTGNNSPLHF.

At least ten counts were recorded for this clonotype. This chain links TRBV7-8 with TRBJ2-5; D possibly uses TRBD1 or TRBD2 (5 bases each). V was pared by 2 bases and J by 4 bases, with 14 bases between. Germline V CDR1 and CDR2: SGHVS, FQNEAQ. The CDR3 is made up of 15 amino acids. The CDR3 protein is CASSLYGGQGETQYF. As DNA, the CDR3 is TGTGCCAGCAGCTTATACGGAGGCCAGGGAGAGACCCAGTACTTC.